The 7 T cell receptor beta chains presented below share a single source sample, sequenced in a study of T cells in women clearing cervical HPV infection (dated by TCRdb to between 2018 and 2020). The library was built by means of the immunoSEQ multiplex PCR assay. The table was pulled from immuneACCESS by TCRdb, which kept in-frame rearrangements only. Such tables lose some clones; where checked, under half of the loss comes from unresolved V genes, and the rest has no known cause. The sample's own table lists tens of thousands of clones. Of the sample, 5% to 7.5% is held by the ten largest clones. Source material: blood buffy coat. The receptor set was obtained from a woman aged 18 to 75 with a cervical HPV16 infection that either progressed to CIN3+ or cleared (not recorded which).

About this clone: The CDR3 end lies 3 residues beyond the end of the read and is filled in from the germline J gene. This sequence joins TRBV5-1 and TRBJ2-7, with 7 bases identical to TRBD1. The J segment lost 2 bases and the V segment lost 5 bases, leaving 4 bases of the junction unmatched. The CDR3 sequence is 13 residues long. Germline values: CDR1 SGHRS, CDR2 YFSETQ. The CDR3 is CASRSTGTYEQYF. The CDR3 bases that were read are TGCGCCAGCAGGTCGACAGGGACCTACGAG. Complete variable domain (other parts from reference TRBV5-1 and TRBJ2-7): KAGVTQTPRYLIKTRGQQVTLSCSPISGHRSVSWYQQTPGQGLQFLFEYFSETQRNKGNFPGRFSGRQFSNSRSEMNVSTLELGDSALYLCASRSTGTYEQYFGPGTRLTVT.

The CDR3 DNA, read in part, is TGTGCCAGCAGCACAGGGGGCGAAGGAGGGGAG. This encodes CASSTGGEGGE. The whole CDR3 protein is CASSTGGEGGELFF. The chain recombines TRBV6-4 with TRBJ2-2; TRBD1 aligns across 9 bases. Sequencing ends 3 residues short of the CDR3 end; the germline J gene provides the rest. Germline loops: CDR1 MRHNA, CDR2 SNTAGT. This CDR3 has 14 residues. Trimming took 6 bases from V and 8 from J; bases not matched to a gene: 7.

Concerning this clone itself: Read sequence stops 3 residues before the CDR3 end, and the germline J gene provides the missing end. The rearrangement links TRBV7-6 to TRBJ1-1; the match to TRBD1 covers 8 bases. Germline V gives CDR1 SGHVS, CDR2 FNYEAQ. The CDR3 runs 14 residues. Here the CDR3 reads CASSRQGLTVRAFF. The CDR3 DNA, read in part, is TGTGCCAGCAGCCGACAGGGGTTAACCGTTCGG.

To note about this clone: The CDR3 goes on 3 residues after the read ends, and that part is filled in from the germline J gene. The chain recombines TRBV29-1 with TRBJ1-3; 7 bases line up with TRBD1. The trim removed 4 bases at V and 6 bases at J, leaving 3 bases unmatched. The CDR3 contains 12 residues. CDR1 and CDR2 (germline): SQVTM, ANQGSEA. CDR3 residues: CSVGQGENTIYF. The CDR3 bases that were read are TGCAGCGTTGGACAGGGAGAAAACACC.

A word on this clone: The read comes to an end 3 residues before the CDR3 does, leaving the germline J gene to fill in the end. The chain links TRBV2 to TRBJ2-2, with 8 bases aligning to TRBD2. V dropped 5 bases and J dropped 5; count of bases not matched to a gene: 4. The length of the CDR3 is 14 residues. Germline V gene data show CDR1 as SNHLY and CDR2 as FYNNEI. CDR3 amino acids: CASSRGGGTGELFF. The sequenced part of the CDR3 DNA is TGTGCCAGCAGTCGGGGGGGCGGTACCGGGGAG.

A word on this clone: Coverage ceases 3 residues before the CDR3 finishes, and the germline J gene fills in the end. This chain links TRBV20-1 with TRBJ2-3; weak D call: TRBD2 (6 bases). V dropped 3 bases and J dropped 3 bases, with 16 bases sitting between them. There are 15 residues in the CDR3. Germline assignment: CDR1 DFQATT and CDR2 SNEGSKA (reference sequence). CDR3 DNA (partial): TGCAGTGCTAGTCGGGCAATACGGGGGACAGATACG. Encoded protein: CSASRAIRGTDT. The full CDR3 protein is CSASRAIRGTDTQYF.

A note on this clone: The DNA ends 3 residues before the CDR3 does, and the rest of the CDR3 is filled in from the germline J gene. The chain carries TRBV20-1 and TRBJ2-7, with D tentatively TRBD2 (6 bases). The V end was cut by 1 base, the J end by 2 bases, with 21 bases between. The CDR3 totals 17 residues. CDR1 and CDR2 from the germline V gene are DFQATT and SNEGSKA (reference sequence). The covered CDR3 bases are TGCAGTGCTAGAGTCCGGGGGAGGTGGCAGGGCGCCTACGAG. It specifies CSARVRGRWQGAYE. The whole CDR3 is CSARVRGRWQGAYEQYF.